A selection of T cell receptor beta chains follows, all from one sample in a study of cytomegalovirus exposure and HLA in healthy donors. Sequencing was performed with immunoSEQ multiplex PCR; in TCRdb, only in-frame clones are kept and a portion is missing. The sample has some 150,000 clones, 85% to 90% seen once. The sequencing input was PBMCs. The receptors were sampled from a woman aged 18-35 years in good health and CMV-seropositive. Each CDR3 is given with its conserved first and last residue. A D gene is named only where the DNA matches it firmly. Some rows mark clone size as missing; the rest say once, few, many or name a class of expanded clone.

j_gene	abundance	v_gene	d_gene	CDR3nt	CDR3aa
TRBJ2-7	few	TRBV6-1	TRBD2	TGTGCCAGCAGTGACGAACTAGCGGGCTCCTACGAGCAGTACTTC	CASSDELAGSYEQYF
TRBJ2-3	NA	TRBV5-4	TRBD2	TGTGCCAGCAGCCCGGGACTAGCGGGAGGAGGATTGGACAAGGATACGCAGTATTTT	CASSPGLAGGGLDKDTQYF
TRBJ2-5	NA	TRBV15	TRBD2	TGTGCCACCAGCAGATATAGCGGGGTGCCCGGAGAGACCCAGTACTTC	CATSRYSGVPGETQYF
TRBJ2-5	NA	TRBV7-9	NA	TGTGCCAGCAGCCCAACAGGGACCCCCGAGACCCAGTACTTC	CASSPTGTPETQYF
TRBJ1-4	NA	TRBV2	NA	TGTGCCAGCAGTAGCAGGGGAACTAATGAAAAACTGTTTTTT	CASSSRGTNEKLFF
TRBJ1-5	NA	TRBV19	NA	TGTGCCAGTAATTGGGGGGTCGATAGCAATCAGCCCCAGCATTTT	CASNWGVDSNQPQHF
TRBJ1-1	NA	TRBV28	NA	TGTGCCAGCAGTTTCAGGTTGAACACTGAAGCTTTCTTT	CASSFRLNTEAFF
TRBJ2-1	NA	TRBV5-8	TRBD1	TGTGCCAGCAGCGCTTTCCGGGACAGTCTCTACAATGAGCAGTTCTTC	CASSAFRDSLYNEQFF
TRBJ2-7	NA	TRBV10-3	NA	TGTGCCATCAGTGAAACTAGCTACGAGCAGTACTTC	CAISETSYEQYF
TRBJ2-7	NA	TRBV6-5	TRBD2	TGTGCCAGCAGTTTATCGGGTACTAGCGGGAGGTGGCAGTACTTC	CASSLSGTSGRWQYF
TRBJ1-3	NA	TRBV7-9	NA	TGTGCCAGCGATTTGTCGGACAGAAGCGCAGGAAACACCATATATTTT	CASDLSDRSAGNTIYF
TRBJ1-2	NA	TRBV7-9	NA	TGTGCCAGCAGCTTGGTCTCACCAACGGGGGGCTACACCTTC	CASSLVSPTGGYTF
TRBJ2-1	NA	TRBV11-2	NA	TGTGCCAGCAGCTCGCCTAGCTTCGAATTTTGGTCCTACAATGAGCAGTTCTTC	CASSSPSFEFWSYNEQFF
TRBJ2-2	NA	TRBV4-3	TRBD1	TGCGCCAGCAGCCAATTGGCCGGACAGGGCGGCGGGGAGCTGTTTTTT	CASSQLAGQGGGELFF
TRBJ2-3	NA	TRBV29-1	NA	TGCAGCGTTGATCAGGATCCAGATACGCAGTATTTT	CSVDQDPDTQYF
TRBJ1-1	NA	TRBV27	NA	TGTGCCAGCAGTCCGGGGGGGAGGAACACTGAAGCTTTCTTT	CASSPGGRNTEAFF
TRBJ2-3	NA	TRBV9	NA	TGTGCCAGCAGCGTATTCGGGACTAGCACAGATACGCAGTATTTT	CASSVFGTSTDTQYF
TRBJ2-2	NA	TRBV15	TRBD2	TGTGCCACCAGCAGAGATCGGGAGGCCAACACCGGGGAGCTGTTTTTT	CATSRDREANTGELFF
TRBJ2-7	NA	TRBV7-9	TRBD1	TGTGCCAGCAGCGTGGGACAGGCGTCCTACGAGCAGTACTTC	CASSVGQASYEQYF
TRBJ1-2	NA	TRBV30	TRBD1	TGTGCCTGGAGTCTCGGGACAGGAGCTAACTATGGCTACACCTTC	CAWSLGTGANYGYTF
TRBJ1-5	NA	TRBV6-1	NA	TGTGCCAGCAGTCGGGCGGGGAGAGACCAGCCCCAGCATTTT	CASSRAGRDQPQHF
TRBJ2-2	once	TRBV2	NA	TGTGCCAGCAGTGAGTCGTATAACACCGGGGAGCTGTTTTTT	CASSESYNTGELFF
TRBJ2-7	NA	TRBV6-5	NA	TGTGCCAGCAGTTGGAGCTTTGCCTACGAGCAGTACTTC	CASSWSFAYEQYF
TRBJ2-7	NA	TRBV13	TRBD1	TGTGCCAGCAGCCCCGGGGGACAGGGTTACGCTCACGAGCAGTACTTC	CASSPGGQGYAHEQYF
TRBJ2-7	NA	TRBV7-2	TRBD2	TGTGCCAGCAGCTTAGGTAGCGGGGGGGCCTACGAGCAGTACTTC	CASSLGSGGAYEQYF
TRBJ2-3	once	TRBV9	NA	TGTGCCAGCAGCGTAGGGACTTTTACAGATACGCAGTATTTT	CASSVGTFTDTQYF
TRBJ2-1	many	TRBV6-1	NA	TGTGCCAGCAGTGAAGACAGTCACAATGAGCAGTTCTTC	CASSEDSHNEQFF
TRBJ1-1	NA	TRBV12-5	NA	TGTGCTGGATTTCCCGGGAGAATAAGCACTGAAGCTTTCTTT	CAGFPGRISTEAFF
TRBJ2-3	NA	TRBV30	TRBD2	TGTGCCTGGAGAGTGCAGCGGGGGGGCACAGATACGCAGTATTTT	CAWRVQRGGTDTQYF
TRBJ1-1	NA	TRBV5-4	NA	TGTGCCAGCAACGCTCGGAGGAACACTGAAGCTTTCTTT	CASNARRNTEAFF
TRBJ2-1	NA	TRBV4-1	TRBD2	TGCGCCAGCAGCCCATCGGGACTAGCGGGACATCGCGATTTTTACAATGAGCAGTTCTTC	CASSPSGLAGHRDFYNEQFF
TRBJ1-1	NA	TRBV6-1	TRBD1	TGTGCCAGCAGGCAGGGGGCGCGAGAAACTGAAGCTTTCTTT	CASRQGARETEAFF
TRBJ2-1	once	TRBV11-3	TRBD2	TGTGCCAGCAGCTTGTATAGCGGGGCCAGCTCCTACAATGAGCAGTTCTTC	CASSLYSGASSYNEQFF
TRBJ2-7	NA	TRBV11-3	TRBD2	TGTGCCAGCAGCTTAGGTCGGCGGGAGGCCGACAGAGACGAGCAGTACTTC	CASSLGRREADRDEQYF
TRBJ2-5	NA	TRBV5-1	NA	TGCGCCAGCAGCTTGGGACAGACCACGCAAGAGACCCAGTACTTC	CASSLGQTTQETQYF
TRBJ2-1	NA	TRBV10-1	NA	TGCGCCAGCAGTGAATCACTAGCTTCCTACAATGAGCAGTTCTTC	CASSESLASYNEQFF
TRBJ2-1	NA	TRBV5-4	TRBD1	TGTGCCAGCAGCCCGTCACTTAGGGACAGGGTATACAATGAGCAGTTCTTC	CASSPSLRDRVYNEQFF
TRBJ2-5	NA	TRBV30	TRBD2	TGTGCCTGGAGTATCCAGACTAGCGGGAAAGAGACCCAGTACTTC	CAWSIQTSGKETQYF
TRBJ1-5	NA	TRBV18	TRBD1	TGTGCCAGCTCACGGGCGGGACAGGGAAGCCAGCCCCAGCATTTT	CASSRAGQGSQPQHF
TRBJ2-7	NA	TRBV5-4	TRBD2	TGTGCCAGCAGCTTATTGACTGGCGGGAGCGGGTTCCACGAGCAGTACTTC	CASSLLTGGSGFHEQYF
TRBJ2-7	NA	TRBV11-3	NA	TGTGCCAGCAGCTTAAACAGGGCGACCTACGAGCAGTACTTC	CASSLNRATYEQYF
TRBJ1-1	NA	TRBV2	TRBD1	TGTGCCAGCAGAGCCGGGACAGCCAAAAACACTGAAGCTTTCTTT	CASRAGTAKNTEAFF
TRBJ2-7	NA	TRBV9	TRBD1	TGTGCCAGCAGCCCTACCCCGGGACAGGGACCCTACTCCTACGAGCAGTACTTC	CASSPTPGQGPYSYEQYF
TRBJ1-2	NA	TRBV9	NA	TGTGCCAGCAGCGTATCGGTAAAAGGGGTAGATGGCTACACCTTC	CASSVSVKGVDGYTF